The 20 T cell receptor beta chains in this list originate from one sample, sequenced in a study of blood T cell repertoires in COVID-19. Assay used: immunoSEQ multiplex PCR; TCRdb lists only in-frame clones, some missing. The sample holds about 130,000 clones; about 81% are singletons and the top ten take about 18%. The sequenced sample consisted of peripheral blood. These receptors came from a man aged 25 to 45 with COVID-19, enrolled during active disease.

This chain links TRBV29-1 with TRBJ2-5; D unclear. Trimming took off 0 bases at V and 2 bases at J, with 13 bases between the two ends. The CDR3 loop spans 15 amino acids. CDR1 is SQVTM, CDR2 ANQGSEA, per germline. Here the CDR3 DNA reads TGCAGCGTTGAAGATCCTACCACAGAACAAGAGACCCAGTACTTC. Protein product: CSVEDPTTEQETQYF.

The chain has TRBV2 and TRBJ2-5; 9 nucleotides align to TRBD1. CDR3 length: 15 residues. Germline CDR1 is SNHLY and CDR2 is FYNNEI. V shed 1 base, J shed 5 bases, and the junction held 5 bases outside the gene matches. CDR3 in amino acids: CASSEVGTGSETQYF. The CDR3 DNA reads as TGTGCCAGCAGTGAAGTGGGGACAGGGTCGGAGACCCAGTACTTC.

The chain employs TRBV6-6 and TRBJ1-5; D is unclear. The CDR3 extends over 14 amino acids. V gave up 2 bases and J gave up 3 bases, with 8 bases separating them. Germline V lookup: CDR1 MNHNY, CDR2 SVGAGI (reference sequence). The CDR3 bases are TGTGCCAGCAGTTACGGAGGGTACAATCAGCCCCAGCATTTT. Its protein product is CASSYGGYNQPQHF.

This chain joins TRBV9 and TRBJ2-1; TRBD2 might be the D (6 bases). Germline CDR1 SGDLS, CDR2 YYNGEE. CDR3 length: 13 residues. V dropped 4 bases and J dropped 6 bases, with 11 bases sitting between them. The CDR3 loop reads CASSPAGSNEQFF. The DNA for the CDR3 is TGTGCCAGCAGCCCAGCGGGTAGCAATGAGCAGTTCTTC.

This chain joins TRBV6-8 and TRBJ1-2; 10 bases fit TRBD1. V dropped 2 bases and J dropped 4; count of bases not matched to a gene: 4. Germline V gives CDR1 MNHGY, CDR2 SAAAGT. This CDR3 is 15 amino acids long. The CDR3 here is CASSYPGQGTYGYTF. The CDR3 DNA follows: TGTGCCAGCAGTTACCCGGGACAGGGGACCTATGGCTACACCTTC.

V is TRBV12-3 or TRBV12-4 and J is TRBJ1-1; 8 bases align to TRBD1. V gave up 6 bases and J gave up 7 bases; unmatched junction bases: 7. CDR3 size: 13 residues. The CDR3 nucleotides are TGTGCCAGCAGATTAACAGGGGGGCTTGAAGCTTTCTTT. Translated: CASRLTGGLEAFF.

V and J are TRBV10-2 and TRBJ1-1; tentatively, D is TRBD1 (5 bases). The V and J ends lost 7 bases and 6 bases respectively, with 24 bases between them. The germline CDR1 and CDR2 sequences are WSHSY and SAAADI. The CDR3 covers 16 residues. CDR3 DNA: TGCGCCAGCATACGGGACTCCGCGAGTAAGGCCCCTGAAGCTTTCTTT. This sequence encodes CASIRDSASKAPEAFF.

V gene TRBV6-4 combines with J gene TRBJ2-1, with 7 bases aligning to TRBD2. The CDR3 runs to 15 residues. In germline, CDR1 is MRHNA, CDR2 SNTAGT. With V trimmed by 1 base and J by 5 bases, 5 bases remained unmatched. The CDR3 region has the DNA TGTGCCAGCAGTGACTTGACTAGCAATCACAATGAGCAGTTCTTC. This sequence encodes CASSDLTSNHNEQFF.

The chain combines TRBV19 with TRBJ2-1, with D perhaps matching TRBD1 (5 bases). Germline values: CDR1 LNHDA, CDR2 SQIVND (reference sequence). This CDR3 region has 14 residues. V lost 1 base, J lost 6 bases, and 10 bases lay in between. The CDR3 loop is CASSIVRQGNEQFF. Here the CDR3 DNA reads TGTGCCAGTAGTATAGTTCGGCAGGGCAATGAGCAGTTCTTC.

This clone was counted many times. This chain links TRBV28 with TRBJ1-5; D not certain. V dropped 2 bases and J dropped 5 bases, with 13 bases sitting between them. In germline, CDR1 is MDHEN, CDR2 SYDVKM. The length of the CDR3 is 15 residues. The CDR3: CASSLRRELDQPQHF. For the CDR3, the DNA is TGTGCCAGCAGTTTACGCCGGGAGCTCGATCAGCCCCAGCATTTT.

The count of this clone is one. The genes are TRBV7-8 and TRBJ1-1; 7 nucleotides match TRBD1. This CDR3 has 15 amino acids. CDR1 and CDR2 from the germline V gene are SGHVS and FQNEAQ. With 4 bases clipped from V and 0 bases from J, the junction kept 5 bases outside the gene matches. The CDR3 sequence: CASSSRTGLNTEAFF. The CDR3 DNA follows: TGTGCCAGCAGCTCGCGGACAGGACTGAACACTGAAGCTTTCTTT.

Comment on this clone: The sample carries other DNA sequences with the same CDR3. The chain is built from TRBV12-5 and TRBJ2-1, with 11 nucleotides matching TRBD2. In germline, CDR1 is LGHNT, CDR2 FRNRAP. Trimming removed 4 bases from V and 7 bases from J; junction bases left unmatched: 3. The CDR3 length is 14 residues. CDR3 residues: CASGSSGGWNEQFF. DNA for the CDR3: TGTGCTAGTGGTTCTAGCGGGGGGTGGAATGAGCAGTTCTTC.

The chain employs TRBV5-6 and TRBJ1-2; possible D gene TRBD1, 6 bases. The germline V gene encodes CDR1 SGHDT and CDR2 YYEEEE. This CDR3 comprises 13 residues. The V gene lost 4 bases and the J gene lost 4 bases, with 11 bases spanning the gap. CDR3 sequence (DNA): TGTGCCAGCAGCGTAGGGACACTCTATGGCTACACCTTC. This encodes CASSVGTLYGYTF.

The chain employs TRBV19 and TRBJ2-3, with 7 nucleotides matching TRBD1. V gave up 3 bases and J gave up 0 bases; unmatched junction bases: 6. The CDR3 extends over 16 amino acids. Germline CDR1 reads LNHDA; CDR2 reads SQIVND (reference sequence). CDR3 DNA sequence: TGTGCCAGTAGTATTAGGACAGGCTACAGCACAGATACGCAGTATTTT. Protein: CASSIRTGYSTDTQYF.

This chain connects TRBV9 to TRBJ2-3; 8 bases agree with TRBD1. The CDR3 has 15 amino acids. Trimming removed 4 bases from V and 0 bases from J; junction bases left unmatched: 4. Germline values: CDR1 SGDLS, CDR2 YYNGEE. The CDR3 protein is CASSSDRGSTDTQYF. The CDR3 bases are TGTGCCAGCAGCAGCGACAGGGGTAGCACAGATACGCAGTATTTT.

The chain carries TRBV3-1 (or the pseudogene TRBV3-2) and TRBJ2-1, with D possibly TRBD1 on 6 matching bases. The CDR3 spans 15 residues. Germline loops: CDR1 LGHDT, CDR2 YNNKEL (reference sequence). V dropped 0 bases and J dropped 10 bases, with 16 bases sitting between them. Here the CDR3 reads CASSQEGRGSREQFF. The CDR3 coding sequence is TGTGCCAGCAGCCAAGAGGGTAGGGGGAGCAGGGAGCAGTTCTTC.

CDR3 loop: CASSGLGKGGTDTQYF. DNA for the CDR3: TGTGCCAGCAGCGGTTTGGGAAAGGGGGGCACAGATACGCAGTATTTT. The rearrangement links TRBV9 to TRBJ2-3, with D maybe TRBD1 (6 bases). CDR1 and CDR2 (germline): SGDLS, YYNGEE. V was cut by 3 bases and J by 1 base, with 15 bases left in between. This CDR3 region has 16 residues.

This clone was detected only once. The chain is built from TRBV27 and TRBJ2-7; D is perhaps TRBD2 (5 bases). Trimming pared 2 bases from V and 2 bases from J, leaving 10 bases between. The CDR3 is 14 residues long. The germline gives CDR1 MNHEY, CDR2 SMNVEV (reference sequence). CDR3 loop: CASSLTWETYEQYF. As DNA, the CDR3 is TGTGCCAGCAGTTTAACGTGGGAGACCTACGAGCAGTACTTC.

The chain links TRBV19 to TRBJ1-2, with 10 bases identical to TRBD1. V lost 3 bases, J lost 8 bases, and 6 bases stayed unmatched. The V gene's germline CDR1 is LNHDA and CDR2 SQIVND (reference sequence). The CDR3 runs 14 residues. The CDR3 nucleotides read TGTGCCAGTAGTATCGGACAGGGGGTCGAGGGCTACACCTTC. It encodes CASSIGQGVEGYTF.

This clone was found once. Within the sample, other DNA sequences also encode this same CDR3. CDR3 DNA: TGCGCCAGCAGCTTGGGGGGACTAGCGGGAGGGCCGAGGACAGATACGCAGTATTTT. It yields the protein CASSLGGLAGGPRTDTQYF. This chain connects TRBV5-1 to TRBJ2-3; 16 nucleotides match TRBD2. Germline CDR1 is SGHRS and CDR2 is YFSETQ. The trim removed 0 bases at V and 3 bases at J, leaving 7 bases unmatched. The CDR3 sequence is 19 residues long.